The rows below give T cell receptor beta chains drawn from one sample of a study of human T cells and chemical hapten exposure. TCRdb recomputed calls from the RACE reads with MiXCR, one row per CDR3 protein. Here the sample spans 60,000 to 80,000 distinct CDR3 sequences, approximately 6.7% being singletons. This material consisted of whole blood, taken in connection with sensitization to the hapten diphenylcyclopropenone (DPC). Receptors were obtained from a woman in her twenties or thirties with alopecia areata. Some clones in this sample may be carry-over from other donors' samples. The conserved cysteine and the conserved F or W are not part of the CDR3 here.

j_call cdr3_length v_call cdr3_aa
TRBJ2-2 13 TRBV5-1 ASSFQGRGTGELF
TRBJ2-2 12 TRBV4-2 ASSDTRRTGELF
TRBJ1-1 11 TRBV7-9 ASRQGGASEAF
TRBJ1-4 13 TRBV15 ATSRIRTANEKLF
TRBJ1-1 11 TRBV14 ASSRRGPNKAF
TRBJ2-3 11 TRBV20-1 SASGVSVDTQY
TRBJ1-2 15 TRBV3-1 ASSQGGQGSGNYGYT
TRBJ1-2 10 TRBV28 ASSLQWYGYT
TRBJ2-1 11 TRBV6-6 ASSQGYGNEQF
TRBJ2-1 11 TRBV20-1 SASRGGADEQF
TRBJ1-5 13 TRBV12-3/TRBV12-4 ASMTDGNSNQPQH
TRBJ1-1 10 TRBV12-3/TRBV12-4 ASTLGHLEAF
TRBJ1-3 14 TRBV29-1 SVGGEPFLSGNTIY
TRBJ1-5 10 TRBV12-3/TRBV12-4 ASSLQTSPQH
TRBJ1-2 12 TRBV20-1 SAVTGQILYGYT
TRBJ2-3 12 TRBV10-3 AISGGGQADTQY
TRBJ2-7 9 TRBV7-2 ASSLRSEQY
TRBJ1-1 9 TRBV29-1 SVARGSGAF
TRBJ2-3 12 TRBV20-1 SARGETGWDTQY
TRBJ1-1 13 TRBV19 ASSLAGRPNTEAF
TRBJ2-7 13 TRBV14 ASSQEEGFTYEQY
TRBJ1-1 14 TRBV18 ASSPRVWGENTEAF
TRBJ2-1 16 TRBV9 ASSVTSGGSPDYNEQF
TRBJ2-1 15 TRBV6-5 ASSYSGGGTGYNEQF
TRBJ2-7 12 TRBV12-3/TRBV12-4 ASSLGGQSYEQY
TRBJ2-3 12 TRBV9 ASSAEDNTDTQY
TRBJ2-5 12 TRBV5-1 ASSPRTGEKTQY
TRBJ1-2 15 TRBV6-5 ASSYSSQGGTNYGYT